The source of this TCR beta chain is a study of post-analysis software for immune sequencing data. Study in general: Disease trajectories encompassed relapsing-remitting, secondary progressive and progressive-relapsing multiple sclerosis.

The CDR3 length is 16 residues. With 3 bases removed from V and 4 bases from J, the gap between germline ends came to 15 bases. Germline V lookup: CDR1 SGHVS, CDR2 FQNEAQ. cDNA libraries of TCR beta carried unique molecular identifiers. Input amounts of 1 to 10 million T cells were used. These gave approximately 500,000 cDNA molecules, so each molecule approximated one T cell. TCRdb called the PCR reads again in MiXCR, with one record for every CDR3 protein. Of about 200,000 distinct CDR3 sequences in the sample, around 30% were seen once. Findings and caveats of the study: Under F measure analysis, samples from one preparation batch co-clustered strongly. Five TRBV segments, including TRBV5-6, TRBV5-1 and TRBV20-1, were more frequent in patients than controls. Multiple sclerosis patients had significantly lower normalized Chao1 diversity than controls.

For this clonotype: What it binds is not known.

V usage is TRBV7-8 and J usage is TRBJ2-2; no clear D. The sample taken for sequencing was blood. This receptor was taken from a girl younger than 18 with multiple sclerosis. The CDR3, as DNA: TGTGCCAGCAGCTTTTCGGTGGCGAGAGGCACCGGGGAGCTGTTTTTT. Its protein product is CASSFSVARGTGELFF. The whole variable domain, remainder taken from reference TRBV7-8 and TRBJ2-2, is GAGVSQSPRYKVAKRGQDVALRCDPISGHVSLFWYQQALGQGPEFLTYFQNEAQLDKSGLPSDRFFAERPEGSVSTLKIQRTQQEDSAVYLCASSFSVARGTGELFFGEGSRLTVL.